The sequence of this T cell receptor beta chain was determined in a study of PD-L1 blockade in urothelial cancer. Using immunoSEQ multiplex PCR, the repertoire was profiled, and TCRdb retains in-frame clones only, with some absent. Of approximately 38,000 clones listed, 65% to 85% are singletons. The V gene's germline CDR1 is SGHTA and CDR2 FQGNSA. CDR3 length equals 13 residues. J lost 8 bases, V lost 8 bases, and 8 bases had no gene match. The V gene is TRBV7-2, the J gene TRBJ1-4; 7 bases map to TRBD1. The sequencing here drew on PBMCs, taken around atezolizumab (anti-PD-L1) treatment. The clonotype originates from a man between 60 and 70 years old with urothelial cancer. CDR3: CASATQGREKLFF. The CDR3 region has the DNA TGTGCCAGCGCGACACAGGGGAGGGAAAAACTGTTTTTT.